A single sample is the source of the 5 T cell receptor beta chains below, sequenced in a study of Ad26.COV2.S vaccination and SARS-CoV-2 variants. Sequencing was performed with immunoSEQ multiplex PCR; in TCRdb, only in-frame clones are kept and a portion is missing. The sample has 380,000 or so clones; about 83% are singletons. As to treatment: some 20 received Ad26.COV2.S at low or high dose, single or two shots; several received placebo; per-sample allocation not given. The investigators took samples on day 63 after the first vaccine or placebo injection. Here the sequenced sample was peripheral blood, taken in a trial of Ad26.COV2.S vaccine versus placebo. Every receptor here comes from a person aged 18-65 years who received the Ad26.COV2.S COVID-19 vaccine or a placebo.

V and J are TRBV9 and TRBJ1-3; tentatively, D is TRBD1 (5 bases). The ends were cut back, 3 bases at V and 3 bases at J, with 10 bases in the middle. CDR1 and CDR2 from the germline V gene are SGDLS and YYNGEE. The length of the CDR3 is 14 residues. In DNA form, the CDR3 reads TGTGCCAGCAGCGGATCCGACAGTGGAAACACCATATATTTT. The encoded protein is CASSGSDSGNTIYF.

The chain uses TRBV5-1 and TRBJ1-2; D call uncertain. Germline CDR1 reads SGHRS; CDR2 reads YFSETQ. The CDR3 is 14 amino acids. Trimming left V 2 bases short and J 2 bases short, with 10 bases between. The CDR3 DNA reads as TGCGCCAGCAGCTTAATCGCGGCGAACTATGGCTACACCTTC. Protein product: CASSLIAANYGYTF.

This chain uses TRBV7-9 with TRBJ2-7, with D tentatively TRBD2 (5 bases). The CDR3 length is 12 residues. Trimming removed 4 bases from V and 5 bases from J, with 9 bases in between. The V gene's germline CDR1 is SEHNR and CDR2 FQNEAQ (reference sequence). CDR3 sequence reads: CASSWGSDEQYF. CDR3 DNA: TGTGCCAGCAGCTGGGGTAGCGACGAGCAGTACTTC.

This rearrangement joins TRBV24-1 to TRBJ2-5; 9 positions agree with TRBD1. The V and J ends lost 2 bases and 1 base, in that order; junction bases with no gene match: 1. The CDR3 has 15 amino acids. Per the germline V gene, CDR1 is KGHDR and CDR2 is SFDVKD. CDR3 DNA: TGTGCCACCAGTGATTCGGGACAGGGCCAAGAGACCCAGTACTTC. As protein: CATSDSGQGQETQYF.

The rearrangement uses TRBV11-2 and TRBJ2-1, with a weak D call TRBD2 (5 bases). CDR1 is SGHAT, CDR2 FQNNGV, per germline. Trimming took off 2 bases at V and 6 bases at J, with 11 bases between the two ends. The CDR3 runs to 14 residues. CDR3 loop: CASSLRLEGNEQFF. CDR3 in DNA: TGTGCCAGCAGCTTAAGGCTAGAGGGCAATGAGCAGTTCTTC.